The clone carrying this T cell receptor (beta chain) was seen ten or more times. Each 10 ml fresh peripheral blood draw supplied the PBMCs. The entry originates in a study of T cells in Graves' hyperthyroidism and ophthalmopathy. Study-level information: Initial diagnosis, before any treatment, was when peripheral blood was collected.

Template material for amplifying TCR beta CDR3 regions consisted of RNA transcripts. First-round RT-PCR of the TCR CDR3 relied on the HTBI primer set. TCRdb independently ran MiXCR on the multiplex PCR reads; one entry per CDR3 protein. The sample shows 400,000 or so distinct CDR3 sequences, about 15% of them seen only once. V shed 6 bases and J 10 bases; nucleotides not matched to a gene: 10. Per the germline V gene, CDR1 is SNHLY and CDR2 is FYNNEI. This CDR3 comprises 15 residues. This receptor was identified in a woman aged 60-75 years with Graves' ophthalmopathy. The sequenced sample consisted of blood. J is TRBJ2-1 and V is TRBV2; 12 nucleotides align to TRBD2. CDR3 bases: TGTGCCAGCAGCAGAGGACGAGGACTAGCGGGGGAGCAGTTCTTC. Encoded protein: CASSRGRGLAGEQFF.